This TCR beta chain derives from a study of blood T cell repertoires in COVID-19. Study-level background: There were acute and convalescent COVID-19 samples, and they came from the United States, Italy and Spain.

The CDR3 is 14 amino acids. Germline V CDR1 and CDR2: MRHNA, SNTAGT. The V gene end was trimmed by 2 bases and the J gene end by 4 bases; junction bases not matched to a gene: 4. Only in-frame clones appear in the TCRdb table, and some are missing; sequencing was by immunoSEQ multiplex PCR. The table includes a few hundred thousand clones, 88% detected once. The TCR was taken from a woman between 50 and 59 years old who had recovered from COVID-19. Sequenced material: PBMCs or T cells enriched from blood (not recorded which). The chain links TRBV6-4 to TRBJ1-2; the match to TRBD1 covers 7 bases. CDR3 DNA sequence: TGTGCCAGCAGTGACCGACAGGGTAGCTATGGCTACACCTTC. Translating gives CASSDRQGSYGYTF.